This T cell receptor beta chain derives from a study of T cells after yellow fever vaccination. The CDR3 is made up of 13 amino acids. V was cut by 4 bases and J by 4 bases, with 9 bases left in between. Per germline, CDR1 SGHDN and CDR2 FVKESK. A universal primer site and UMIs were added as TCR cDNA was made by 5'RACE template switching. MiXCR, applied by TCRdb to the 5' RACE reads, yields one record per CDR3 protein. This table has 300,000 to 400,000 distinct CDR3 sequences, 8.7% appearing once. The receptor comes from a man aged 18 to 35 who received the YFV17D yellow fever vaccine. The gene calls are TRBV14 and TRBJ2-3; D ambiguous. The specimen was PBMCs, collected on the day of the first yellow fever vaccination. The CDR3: CASSLRIADTQYF. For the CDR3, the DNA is TGTGCCAGCAGCCTCCGAATCGCAGATACGCAGTATTTT. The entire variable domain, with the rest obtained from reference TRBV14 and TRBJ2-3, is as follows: EAGVTQFPSHSVIEKGQTVTLRCDPISGHDNLYWYRRVMGKEIKFLLHFVKESKQDESGMPNNRFLAERTGGTYSTLKVQPAELEDSGVYFCASSLRIADTQYFGPGTRLTVL.